This TCR beta chain is from a study of graft-versus-host responses after intestinal transplantation. Germline CDR1 is MNHEY and CDR2 is SMNVEV (reference sequence). The CDR3 is 15 residues long. Trimming at V came to 5 bases and at J to 5 bases, leaving 7 bases not matched to a gene. Lamina propria and intraepithelial lymphocytes were released by processing graft tissue. Here immunoSEQ multiplex PCR was the method, and the copy in TCRdb shows in-frame clones only, minus some. Among around 20,000 clones, around 78% were seen once, and the ten largest hold 3% to 3.5%. This receptor was obtained from a human patient who received an intestinal transplant, so some T cells may come from the graft donor. Sequenced here: ileum tissue, sampled 12 days after intestinal transplant. The V and J genes are TRBV27 and TRBJ2-1; TRBD2 agrees at 9 bases. CDR3 DNA sequence: TGTGCCAGCAGTCCGCTAGCGGGAAACGACAATGAGCAGTTCTTC. Translation gives CASSPLAGNDNEQFF.